This TCR beta chain was recorded in a study of T-cell reconstitution after alpha-beta-depleted transplantation in children. The authors prepared the TCRbeta library with unique molecular identifiers. A single record per CDR3 protein comes from TCRdb applying MiXCR to the PCR reads. The sample carries more than 300,000 distinct CDR3 sequences, 16% recorded once. After removal of 2 bases from V and 5 bases from J, the junction contained 1 base not matched to a gene. From germline, CDR1 is GTSNPN and CDR2 SVGIG (reference sequence). This CDR3 region has 12 residues. The input for sequencing was PBMCs, mostly from graft donor cells, taken 360 days after TCRalphabeta/CD19-depleted stem cell transplant. This receptor was taken from a male patient aged 2-15 years who had a stem cell transplant for acute lymphoblastic leukemia, so the T cells may come from the graft donor. The chain joins TRBV30 to TRBJ2-7; TRBD1 matches at 9 bases. The CDR3: CAWSRDRDEQYF. The CDR3, as DNA: TGTGCCTGGAGTCGGGACAGGGACGAGCAGTACTTC.